One T cell receptor beta chain is described in this entry. The antigen remains undetermined. This specimen belongs to a study of long-term antiretroviral therapy in people with HIV. Study results and limitations: Participants lacked recorded data on ART adherence, viral resistance or therapy changes. All blood samples came from the years 2004 to 2017, possibly under older ART regimens.

The assay used was immunoSEQ (version v3.0), run at survey level. Only in-frame clones appear in the TCRdb table, and some are missing; sequencing was by immunoSEQ multiplex PCR. The sample gives approximately 19,000 clones, over 65% of which show up once; under 15% is in the top ten. This receptor was identified in a woman aged 50 to 60 with HIV. Material: unsorted PBMCs, obtained 0.5 years before starting antiretroviral therapy.

The CDR3 reads CAWSPLGEKLFF. For the CDR3, the DNA is TGTGCCTGGAGTCCCCTAGGGGAAAAACTGTTTTTT. The chain recombines TRBV30 with TRBJ1-4, with D hard to call. The V end was cut by 2 bases, the J end by 8 bases, with 9 bases between. Per the germline V gene, CDR1 is GTSNPN and CDR2 is SVGIG (reference sequence). This CDR3 region has 12 residues. The whole variable domain, filled in from reference TRBV30 and TRBJ1-4, reads SQTIHQWPATLVQPVGSPLSLECTVEGTSNPNLYWYRQAAGRGLQLLFYSVGIGQISSEVPQNLSASRPQDRQFILSSKKLLLSDSGFYLCAWSPLGEKLFFGSGTQLSVL.